These 3 T cell receptor beta chains were all obtained from the same sample, sequenced in a study of T cells in Graves' hyperthyroidism and ophthalmopathy. It was RNA transcripts that yielded the amplified TCR beta CDR3 regions. During a first-round RT-PCR of the TCR CDR3, the HTBI primer set was used. TCRdb passed the multiplex PCR reads through MiXCR, listing each CDR3 protein once. The sample shows about half a million distinct CDR3 sequences, roughly 22% of them seen only once. Sample: blood. The source of these receptors is a woman in her seventies with Graves' ophthalmopathy.

This clonotype was seen a handful of times. This sequence joins TRBV20-1 and TRBJ1-2; D perhaps matches TRBD1 (6 bases). Germline assignment: CDR1 DFQATT and CDR2 SNEGSKA (reference sequence). The CDR3 runs 13 residues. V was trimmed by 6 bases and J by 5 bases, leaving 16 bases between them. Written as DNA, the CDR3 is TGCAGTGCGCAGGGGTTAGGAGAGTATGGCTACACCTTC. This gives the protein CSAQGLGEYGYTF.

The chain is built from TRBV20-1 and TRBJ2-3, with 9 bases that match TRBD2. V trimming: 1 base; J trimming: 8 bases; junction bases outside the gene matches: 13. CDR1 DFQATT and CDR2 SNEGSKA come from the germline V gene (reference sequence). This CDR3 has 16 residues. For the CDR3, the DNA is TGCAGTGCTAGAGCCCAAGGGGGCGGGAGGGCCGGTACGCAGTATTTT. Its protein product is CSARAQGGGRAGTQYF.

This clonotype was seen only a few times. The V gene is TRBV6-1, the J gene TRBJ2-5; D is unclear. Germline CDR1 MNHNS, CDR2 SASEGT. Trimming left V 4 bases short and J 2 bases short, with 5 bases between. This CDR3 is 12 amino acids long. CDR3 in amino acids: CASSVSQETQYF. In DNA form, the CDR3 reads TGTGCCAGCAGTGTCTCGCAAGAGACCCAGTACTTC.